The 2 T cell receptor beta chains in this list originate from one sample, sequenced in a study of blood T cell repertoires in COVID-19. Repertoires were generated with immunoSEQ multiplex PCR, while TCRdb's copy carries only in-frame clones and drops some. The sample holds approximately 52,000 clones, 80% to 95% seen once. Sequenced input: peripheral blood. These TCRs come from a man over 45 with active COVID-19.

The chain combines TRBV7-2 with TRBJ2-1; possibly TRBD1 for D (5 bases). Trimming removed 1 base at V and 8 bases at J, with 6 bases between. Germline CDR1 is SGHTA and CDR2 is FQGNSA. This CDR3 has 12 residues. The CDR3: CASSLGGDEQFF. Written as DNA, the CDR3 is TGTGCCAGCAGCTTAGGGGGCGATGAGCAGTTCTTC. Full variable domain (remainder filled in from reference TRBV7-2 and TRBJ2-1): GAGVSQSPSNKVTEKGKDVELRCDPISGHTALYWYRQSLGQGLEFLIYFQGNSAPDKSGLPSDRFSAERTGGSVSTLTIQRTQQEDSAVYLCASSLGGDEQFFGPGTRLTVL.

The V gene is TRBV19, the J gene TRBJ1-1; D perhaps matches TRBD1 (5 bases). V gave up 3 bases and J gave up 10 bases, with 18 bases separating them. The CDR3 has 14 residues. Germline V CDR1 and CDR2: LNHDA, SQIVND (reference sequence). CDR3 loop: CASSISQGPRGAFF. CDR3 DNA sequence: TGTGCCAGTAGTATCAGCCAGGGCCCAAGGGGAGCTTTCTTT.